The 6 T cell receptor beta chains below were found in one sample sequenced in a study of beta chain features in type 1 diabetes. Overall study findings and caveats: There was a moderate but significant shortening of TCRB CDR3s in all four CD4+ subsets of Type 1 diabetes patients.

Expressed TCRB transcripts were sequenced because the isolated RNA had all been reverse transcribed beforehand. TCRdb's table, derived via immunoSEQ multiplex PCR, lists solely in-frame clones and lacks some. Among about 660,000 clones listed, around 15% were seen once. No antigens are known for them. The sample consisted of naive CD4+ T cells from blood. Receptor source: a young man with type 1 diabetes.

The J gene is TRBJ2-5, the V gene TRBV6-6, with D possibly matching TRBD2 (6 bases). The ends were cut back, 2 bases at V and 3 bases at J, with 10 bases in the middle. The length of the CDR3 is 14 residues. Germline V gene lookup returns CDR1 MNHNY and CDR2 SVGAGI (reference sequence). CDR3 sequence: CASSYGGTEETQYF. The CDR3 bases are TGTGCCAGCAGTTACGGGGGGACGGAAGAGACCCAGTACTTC.

This chain connects TRBV4-3 to TRBJ1-2; TRBD1 is a possible D gene (6 bases). V lost 0 bases, J lost 5 bases, and 16 bases lay in between. The length of the CDR3 is 16 residues. Looked up from germline, CDR1 is LGHNA and CDR2 is YSLEER. CDR3 bases: TGCGCCAGCAGCCAAGATCCCGGGAGGGGGGGATATGGCTACACCTTC. Protein product: CASSQDPGRGGYGYTF.

The J gene is TRBJ2-7, the V gene TRBV9; D possibly corresponds to TRBD1 (7 bases). The germline gives CDR1 SGDLS, CDR2 YYNGEE. Trimming removed 0 bases from V and 7 bases from J, with 17 bases in between. The CDR3 loop spans 15 amino acids. The CDR3 nucleotides read TGTGCCAGCAGCGTAGAGCCAGGGGGAGGACGTGAGCAGTACTTC. This gives the protein CASSVEPGGGREQYF.

This clone was observed a handful of times. The chain is built from TRBV6-5 and TRBJ1-5; unclear D gene. The CDR3 extends over 15 amino acids. Germline CDR1 reads MNHEY; CDR2 reads SVGAGI. V was clipped by 5 bases and J by 7 bases, with 18 bases between them. The chain's CDR3 is CASSPAVPGGQPQHF. CDR3 nucleotides: TGTGCCAGCAGTCCCGCTGTGCCGGGAGGACAGCCCCAGCATTTT.

This chain uses TRBV2 with TRBJ2-5, with a weak D call TRBD1 (6 bases). The germline gives CDR1 SNHLY, CDR2 FYNNEI. The CDR3 has 12 residues. V gave up 6 bases and J gave up 9 bases, with 14 bases separating them. The CDR3 coding sequence is TGTGCCAGCAGGGCCACAGGGTTGTCCCAGTACTTC. Protein: CASRATGLSQYF.

The chain is built from TRBV9 and TRBJ2-6; no reliable D call. This CDR3 comprises 15 residues. CDR1 SGDLS and CDR2 YYNGEE come from the germline V gene. The V end lost 5 bases, the J end lost 0 bases, and 9 bases lay between the germline ends. The CDR3 DNA reads TGTGCCAGCAGTGGGCAGGTCTCTGGGGCCAACGTCCTGACTTTC. Residues: CASSGQVSGANVLTF.